These 8 T cell receptor beta chains were all obtained from the same sample, sequenced in a study of shared clonotypes between healthy human individuals. TCRdb keeps only in-frame clones here, not all; method: immunoSEQ multiplex PCR. The sample consists of over a million clones, under 80% of them appearing once. Material for sequencing was memory CD4+ T cells sorted from blood. Subset indicated: CD45RA-negative fraction. These receptor sequences come from a man aged 18 to 35 in good health.

The V and J genes are TRBV5-4 and TRBJ1-1, with D possibly TRBD1 on 5 matching bases. Germline loops: CDR1 SGHNT, CDR2 YYREEE (reference sequence). The germline V and J ends were trimmed by 0 bases and 5 bases, with 11 bases remaining between them. The CDR3 extends over 14 amino acids. For the CDR3, the DNA is TGTGCCAGCAGCTTGGGCATGGGGGGAACTGAAGCTTTCTTT. Protein sequence: CASSLGMGGTEAFF.

V and J are TRBV10-3 and TRBJ1-1; tentative D call: TRBD1 (5 bases). The CDR3 contains 13 residues. The V gene lost 5 bases and the J gene lost 6 bases, with 13 bases spanning the gap. CDR1 ENHRY and CDR2 SYGVKD come from the germline V gene. The CDR3 region is CAISTGVGAEAFF. For the CDR3, the DNA is TGTGCCATCAGTACAGGCGTGGGCGCTGAAGCTTTCTTT.

This clone has a handful of counts. In DNA, the CDR3 is TGTGCCAGCAGTTCACAGGGGGGCCACGAGCAGTACTTC. Translated: CASSSQGGHEQYF. This chain links TRBV28 with TRBJ2-7; TRBD1 matches 8 bases. Germline CDR1 is MDHEN and CDR2 is SYDVKM. Trimming removed 4 bases from V and 5 bases from J; junction bases left unmatched: 4. The CDR3 has 13 residues.

CDR3: CASSPIPTTGNTIYF. CDR3 bases: TGTGCCAGCTCACCTATACCGACAACTGGAAACACCATATATTTT. The chain links TRBV18 to TRBJ1-3, with no clear D. The CDR3 has 15 amino acids. Germline CDR1 reads KGHSH; CDR2 reads LQKENI. V was clipped by 3 bases and J by 2 bases, with 11 bases between them.

The gene calls are TRBV6-1 and TRBJ2-2, with TRBD2 as a possible D gene (5 bases). Per the germline V gene, CDR1 is MNHNS and CDR2 is SASEGT. The CDR3 contains 13 residues. Trimming took 3 bases from V and 5 from J, leaving 7 bases between them. Here the CDR3 DNA reads TGTGCCAGCAGTGATGGAGGTACCGGGGAGCTGTTTTTT. It codes for CASSDGGTGELFF.

This chain joins TRBV6-6 and TRBJ2-7, with 10 bases lining up with TRBD1. The CDR3 covers 16 residues. Germline lookup yields CDR1 MNHNY and CDR2 SVGAGI (reference sequence). The trim removed 5 bases at V and 5 bases at J, leaving 12 bases unmatched. The CDR3 DNA reads TGTGCCAGCAGTGCCGGGACAGGGGTCGTCAGGGACGAGCAGTACTTC. Protein product: CASSAGTGVVRDEQYF.

The chain uses TRBV18 and TRBJ1-2, with unresolved D. Trimming pared 5 bases from V and 6 bases from J, leaving 13 bases between. The CDR3 totals 13 residues. Germline V gives CDR1 KGHSH, CDR2 LQKENI. CDR3 residues: CASSAARSDGYTF. The CDR3 bases are TGTGCCAGCTCAGCAGCGCGTTCGGATGGCTACACCTTC.

This chain uses TRBV6-4 with TRBJ2-2, with D possibly TRBD2 on 7 matching bases. CDR3 length equals 14 residues. Trimming cost V 1 base and J 8 bases, with 11 bases left between them. CDR1 and CDR2 (germline): MRHNA, SNTAGT. The CDR3 loop reads CASSDWGGLGELFF. The CDR3 nucleotides read TGTGCCAGCAGTGACTGGGGGGGCCTAGGGGAGCTGTTTTTT.